Below, 32 T cell receptor beta chains from the same sample are listed, as sequenced in a study of cytomegalovirus exposure and HLA in healthy donors. Data came from immunoSEQ multiplex PCR; TCRdb stores just in-frame clones and leaves some out. This sample has about 110,000 clones, with roughly 90% found just once. Sequencing was done on a sample of PBMCs. Source of these receptors: a woman in her twenties or thirties in good health and CMV-seropositive.

This chain links TRBV9 with TRBJ2-2, with D possibly TRBD1 on 6 matching bases. With 4 bases removed from V and 5 bases from J, the gap between germline ends came to 15 bases. The CDR3 contains 15 residues. Germline CDR1 reads SGDLS; CDR2 reads YYNGEE. The CDR3 DNA reads TGTGCCAGCAGCCCCCGGACAGCCAGTACCGGGGAGCTGTTTTTT. It specifies CASSPRTASTGELFF.

The genes are TRBV7-9 and TRBJ1-2, with D uncertain. V lost 1 base and J 0 bases, leaving 3 bases between the germline ends. The germline gives CDR1 SEHNR, CDR2 FQNEAQ (reference sequence). The CDR3 runs to 13 residues. CDR3 in amino acids: CASSLDTNYGYTF. The CDR3 DNA follows: TGTGCCAGCAGCTTAGACACTAACTATGGCTACACCTTC.

The gene calls are TRBV4-3 and TRBJ2-7, with 9 bases lining up with TRBD2. Germline CDR1 is LGHNA and CDR2 is YSLEER. The CDR3 has 13 amino acids. The J segment lost 3 bases and the V segment lost 3 bases, leaving 0 bases of the junction unmatched. The DNA for the CDR3 is TGCGCCAGCAGCCAGACTAGCGGCTACGAGCAGTACTTC. Its protein is CASSQTSGYEQYF.

The rearrangement uses TRBV4-2 and TRBJ2-1, with 10 bases that match TRBD2. The CDR3 extends over 17 amino acids. V trimming: 4 bases; J trimming: 5 bases; junction bases outside the gene matches: 11. Germline V CDR1 and CDR2: LGHNA, YNFKEQ. The CDR3 region is CASSPLSGTSADNEQFF. The CDR3 DNA is TGTGCCAGCAGCCCTCTCTCCGGGACTAGCGCCGACAATGAGCAGTTCTTC.

This chain connects TRBV16 to TRBJ1-2; D is unclear. The CDR3 is made up of 16 amino acids. V was clipped by 3 bases and J by 4 bases, with 18 bases between them. CDR1 is KGHSY and CDR2 is FQNENV in the germline V gene. The CDR3 DNA is TGTGCCAGCAGCCAGTCTGGGAGGGTTGGAATCTATGGCTACACCTTC. Translated: CASSQSGRVGIYGYTF.

The chain recombines TRBV18 with TRBJ2-5, with TRBD1 identical over 7 bases. This CDR3 has 14 residues. V trimming: 6 bases; J trimming: 2 bases; junction bases outside the gene matches: 6. Per the germline V gene, CDR1 is KGHSH and CDR2 is LQKENI. In DNA, the CDR3 is TGTGCCAGCTCGCATTGGGACAGACAAGAGACCCAGTACTTC. Its protein product is CASSHWDRQETQYF.

V usage is TRBV6-5 and J usage is TRBJ2-7, with 13 bases that match TRBD2. Germline CDR1 and CDR2: MNHEY and SVGAGI. The CDR3 is 15 amino acids. J gave up 2 bases and V 2 bases, and 0 bases lay outside the gene matches. The CDR3 here is CASSYGTSGTYEQYF. For the CDR3, the DNA is TGTGCCAGCAGTTACGGGACTAGCGGGACCTACGAGCAGTACTTC.

This clone was counted a single time. The chain recombines TRBV27 with TRBJ2-2, with D possibly being TRBD1 (5 bases). Between the trimmed V and J ends, which lost 3 bases and 1 base, there was a span of 6 bases. Germline CDR1 is MNHEY and CDR2 is SMNVEV (reference sequence). This CDR3 comprises 14 residues. Here the CDR3 reads CASSFTGNTGELFF. The CDR3 DNA is TGTGCCAGCAGTTTCACAGGGAACACCGGGGAGCTGTTTTTT.

The rearrangement joins TRBV13 to TRBJ2-3; TRBD2 matches at 7 bases. The CDR3 sequence is 15 residues long. J gave up 4 bases and V 3 bases, and 7 bases lay outside the gene matches. Germline loops: CDR1 PRHDT, CDR2 FYEKMQ (reference sequence). The CDR3 DNA is TGTGCCAGCAGCTTGGTGCGGGAGTGGGCAGATACGCAGTATTTT. Protein: CASSLVREWADTQYF.

This clone was picked up a small number of times. The rearrangement links TRBV15 to TRBJ1-5; D call uncertain. Trimming left V 3 bases short and J 4 bases short, with 7 bases between. Per germline, CDR1 LNHNV and CDR2 YYDKDF (reference sequence). The CDR3 is 13 residues long. The CDR3 spells CATSSNVNQPQHF. CDR3 in DNA: TGTGCCACCAGCAGTAATGTAAATCAGCCCCAGCATTTT.

The rearrangement links TRBV4-2 to TRBJ1-4, with 7 positions matching TRBD1. Trimming removed 1 base from V and 6 bases from J; junction bases left unmatched: 8. Germline lookup yields CDR1 LGHNA and CDR2 YNFKEQ. The CDR3 covers 16 residues. The CDR3 loop is CASSQGETGTDEKLFF. The DNA for the CDR3 is TGTGCCAGCAGCCAAGGGGAGACCGGGACAGATGAAAAACTGTTTTTT.

This clone was found once. The V call is TRBV30, the J call TRBJ1-3, with D tentatively TRBD1 (6 bases). The V end lost 0 bases, the J end lost 2 bases, and 8 bases lay between the germline ends. Germline assignment: CDR1 GTSNPN and CDR2 SVGIG (reference sequence). The CDR3 runs to 14 residues. CDR3 coding DNA: TGTGCCTGGAGTGTCAGGGGAACTGGAAACACCATATATTTT. This codes for CAWSVRGTGNTIYF.

The V call is TRBV7-2, the J call TRBJ2-5; 9 bases align to TRBD2. V shed 5 bases and J 6 bases; nucleotides not matched to a gene: 16. CDR1 SGHTA and CDR2 FQGNSA come from the germline V gene. The CDR3 extends over 17 amino acids. CDR3 region: CASSPPLTSGSQKTQYF. CDR3 DNA: TGTGCCAGCAGCCCCCCCCTGACTAGCGGCTCGCAAAAGACCCAGTACTTC.

V gene TRBV30 combines with J gene TRBJ2-1; 7 nucleotides line up with TRBD1. Germline lookup yields CDR1 GTSNPN and CDR2 SVGIG (reference sequence). Trimming took 2 bases from V and 6 from J; bases not matched to a gene: 10. This CDR3 region has 15 residues. CDR3 coding DNA: TGTGCCTGGAGTCCAGGGGGACATTTCGGCAATGAGCAGTTCTTC. Its protein is CAWSPGGHFGNEQFF. Based on the CDR3 plus reference TRBV30 and TRBJ2-1, the full variable domain is SQTIHQWPATLVQPVGSPLSLECTVEGTSNPNLYWYRQAAGRGLQLLFYSVGIGQISSEVPQNLSASRPQDRQFILSSKKLLLSDSGFYLCAWSPGGHFGNEQFFGPGTRLTVL.

This clone was observed a handful of times. J is TRBJ1-1 and V is TRBV5-1, with D perhaps TRBD1 (5 bases). V was clipped by 7 bases and J by 0 bases, with 10 bases between them. The CDR3 totals 13 residues. Germline assignment: CDR1 SGHRS and CDR2 YFSETQ. The chain's CDR3 is CASWGLLNTEAFF. The CDR3 bases are TGCGCCAGCTGGGGACTGTTGAACACTGAAGCTTTCTTT.

This chain joins TRBV5-1 and TRBJ2-3, with D tentatively TRBD1 (6 bases). In germline, CDR1 is SGHRS, CDR2 YFSETQ. The CDR3 spans 16 residues. V gave up 0 bases and J gave up 1 base, with 12 bases separating them. CDR3 sequence: CASSLGVGAGTDTQYF. The CDR3 nucleotides are TGCGCCAGCAGCTTGGGTGTGGGGGCGGGCACAGATACGCAGTATTTT.

In its sample, this clone was seen once. This chain links TRBV5-1 with TRBJ1-1, with D maybe TRBD1 (6 bases). Trimming left V 4 bases short and J 9 bases short, with 16 bases between. The germline V gene has CDR1 SGHRS and CDR2 YFSETQ. The CDR3 length is 13 residues. DNA for the CDR3: TGCGCCAGCAGCCCCTTGCGTCAGGGGCAAGCTTTCTTT. Protein sequence: CASSPLRQGQAFF.

This clone was detected once. The chain is built from TRBV4-1 and TRBJ2-3; TRBD2 aligns across 9 bases. V lost 3 bases to trimming and J lost 4 bases; unmatched junction nucleotides: 14. The CDR3 has 18 amino acids. Germline values: CDR1 MGHRA, CDR2 YSYEKL. DNA for the CDR3: TGCGCCAGCAGCCAGTTGGTTGTTGCGGGAGGGAGAGCAGATACGCAGTATTTT. It codes for CASSQLVVAGGRADTQYF.

V usage is TRBV4-1 and J usage is TRBJ2-1; 8 bases fit TRBD1. CDR1 MGHRA and CDR2 YSYEKL come from the germline V gene. Germline trimming cut 3 bases from V and 7 bases from J; bases unmatched to any gene: 11. This CDR3 is built from 16 residues. The CDR3 DNA reads as TGCGCCAGCAGCCACCCCGGACAGGGAGGATTGAATGAGCAGTTCTTC. Its translation is CASSHPGQGGLNEQFF.

The rearrangement joins TRBV6-5 to TRBJ2-5, with D perhaps matching TRBD2 (5 bases). This CDR3 is 13 amino acids long. Germline CDR1 MNHEY, CDR2 SVGAGI. Trimming removed 6 bases from V and 1 base from J, with 9 bases in between. Written as DNA, the CDR3 is TGTGCCAGCAGAAGAGCGGTCCAAGAGACCCAGTACTTC. Its protein product is CASRRAVQETQYF.

The V gene is TRBV28, the J gene TRBJ1-2; D unresolved. Trimming removed 5 bases from V and 6 bases from J, with 10 bases in between. This CDR3 region has 12 residues. Germline loops: CDR1 MDHEN, CDR2 SYDVKM. The CDR3: CASSQQADGYTF. In DNA, the CDR3 is TGTGCCAGCAGTCAGCAGGCCGATGGCTACACCTTC.

V gene TRBV4-3 combines with J gene TRBJ2-1; D remains unclear. CDR1 is LGHNA and CDR2 is YSLEER in the germline V gene. The CDR3 consists of 16 residues. V was shortened by 1 base and J by 4 bases, with 14 bases between the two germline ends. The CDR3 sequence is CASSQALPTLYNEQFF. CDR3 bases: TGCGCCAGCAGCCAAGCTTTACCCACCCTATACAATGAGCAGTTCTTC.

The rearrangement links TRBV23-1 to TRBJ2-2; 7 nucleotides align to TRBD2. TRBV23-1 is treated as an ORF (open reading frame) with a function not yet certain. The CDR3 is 17 residues long. J gave up 5 bases and V 2 bases, and 11 bases lay outside the gene matches. The chain's CDR3 is CASSQRGGRGRTGELFF. The CDR3 DNA is TGCGCCAGCAGTCAACGGGGTGGGAGGGGCCGGACCGGGGAGCTGTTTTTT.

This clone was observed a single time. This chain links TRBV6-1 with TRBJ1-5; 9 bases fit TRBD1. This CDR3 is built from 14 residues. Losses at the gene ends were 6 bases for V and 1 base for J; bases not matched to a gene: 1. Germline V lookup: CDR1 MNHNS, CDR2 SASEGT. This CDR3 is CASRGTGSNQPQHF. The DNA for the CDR3 is TGTGCCAGCAGGGGGACAGGGAGCAATCAGCCCCAGCATTTT.

The V call is TRBV30, the J call TRBJ1-4, with 10 nucleotides matching TRBD1. The CDR3 is 13 residues long. The V gene end was trimmed by 1 base and the J gene end by 9 bases; junction bases not matched to a gene: 2. The germline V gene has CDR1 GTSNPN and CDR2 SVGIG (reference sequence). The CDR3 region has the DNA TGTGCCTGGAGTGGGACAGGGGGACAAAAACTGTTTTTT. Protein: CAWSGTGGQKLFF.

The chain combines TRBV4-3 with TRBJ2-2; 11 positions match TRBD1. This CDR3 is 18 amino acids long. With 0 bases clipped from V and 6 bases from J, the junction kept 9 bases outside the gene matches. Germline V gene data show CDR1 as LGHNA and CDR2 as YSLEER. CDR3 amino acids: CASSQDLGQGARSGELFF. CDR3 nucleotides: TGCGCCAGCAGCCAAGACCTCGGACAGGGGGCGCGGTCCGGGGAGCTGTTTTTT.

V gene TRBV7-6 combines with J gene TRBJ2-1; TRBD1 matches 10 bases. Germline lookup yields CDR1 SGHVS and CDR2 FNYEAQ. This CDR3 region has 13 residues. V lost 7 bases to trimming and J lost 10 bases; unmatched junction nucleotides: 7. This CDR3 is CASTPGTGVEQFF. DNA of the CDR3: TGTGCCAGCACCCCCGGGACAGGGGTCGAGCAGTTCTTC.

This chain links TRBV5-1 with TRBJ2-1; D may be TRBD1 (5 bases). V gave up 4 bases and J gave up 12 bases, with 14 bases separating them. The CDR3 loop spans 12 amino acids. Per germline, CDR1 SGHRS and CDR2 YFSETQ. The CDR3 DNA is TGCGCCAGCAGCAAAGACAGCCCCGGGCAGTTCTTC. Amino acids: CASSKDSPGQFF. The complete variable domain, with remaining parts taken from reference TRBV5-1 and TRBJ2-1, reads KAGVTQTPRYLIKTRGQQVTLSCSPISGHRSVSWYQQTPGQGLQFLFEYFSETQRNKGNFPGRFSGRQFSNSRSEMNVSTLELGDSALYLCASSKDSPGQFFGPGTRLTVL.

The CDR3, as DNA: TGTGCCAGCAGCTCACTAGCGGGGATACTCTACGAGCAGTACTTC. This encodes CASSSLAGILYEQYF. The chain couples TRBV7-9 to TRBJ2-7, with 10 bases that match TRBD2. With 4 bases clipped from V and 3 bases from J, the junction kept 6 bases outside the gene matches. There are 15 residues in the CDR3. The germline V gene encodes CDR1 SEHNR and CDR2 FQNEAQ (reference sequence).

This rearrangement joins TRBV29-1 to TRBJ2-7; a possible D gene is TRBD2 (5 bases). CDR1 SQVTM and CDR2 ANQGSEA come from the germline V gene. V was trimmed by 5 bases and J by 3 bases, leaving 8 bases between them. The length of the CDR3 is 11 residues. CDR3 sequence: CSVLGVYEQYF. As DNA, the CDR3 is TGCAGCGTTTTGGGAGTCTACGAGCAGTACTTC.

The chain recombines TRBV11-2 with TRBJ2-7; 8 bases fit TRBD1. Germline trimming cut 2 bases from V and 1 base from J; bases unmatched to any gene: 7. Per germline, CDR1 SGHAT and CDR2 FQNNGV. The CDR3 runs 16 residues. The CDR3: CASSLLGTGLSYEQYF. DNA of the CDR3: TGTGCCAGCAGCTTACTCGGGACAGGCCTATCCTACGAGCAGTACTTC. Looking up the rest from reference TRBV11-2 and TRBJ2-7 gives the full variable domain: EAGVAQSPRYKIIEKRQSVAFWCNPISGHATLYWYQQILGQGPKLLIQFQNNGVVDDSQLPKDRFSAERLKGVDSTLKIQPAKLEDSAVYLCASSLLGTGLSYEQYFGPGTRLTVT.

V and J are TRBV7-9 and TRBJ2-1, with TRBD2 as a possible D gene (6 bases). Trimming cost V 2 bases and J 6 bases, with 17 bases left between them. CDR1 and CDR2 (germline): SEHNR, FQNEAQ (reference sequence). CDR3 length: 16 residues. The CDR3, as DNA: TGTGCCAGCAGCTTATTTTTCGGGAGTTCGGGCAATGAGCAGTTCTTC. Its protein is CASSLFFGSSGNEQFF.